Each of the 27 T cell receptor beta chains below was sequenced from the same sample in a study of cytomegalovirus exposure and HLA in healthy donors. Vbeta (60) and Jbeta (13) primers were used in the PCR. Assay used: immunoSEQ multiplex PCR; TCRdb lists only in-frame clones, some missing. The repertoire holds over 75,000 clones, with 65% to 80% as singletons. The sequenced sample was PBMCs. The receptor source for this set is a man aged 40-49 years in good health and CMV-seropositive.

V gene TRBV5-1 combines with J gene TRBJ2-3; TRBD2 aligns across 7 bases. This CDR3 is 16 amino acids long. Germline CDR1 and CDR2: SGHRS and YFSETQ. With V trimmed by 0 bases and J by 3 bases, 7 bases remained unmatched. CDR3 sequence: CASSLEPAGITDTQYF. The CDR3 DNA sequence: TGCGCCAGCAGCTTGGAACCAGCGGGAATAACAGATACGCAGTATTTT.

V and J are TRBV6-6 and TRBJ2-3; D remains unclear. Trimming stripped 0 bases from V and 7 bases from J, with 8 bases between. Germline V gives CDR1 MNHNY, CDR2 SVGAGI (reference sequence). The CDR3 length is 13 residues. CDR3: CASSYSASHTQYF. The DNA for the CDR3 is TGTGCCAGCAGTTACTCAGCCTCGCATACGCAGTATTTT.

This sequence joins TRBV7-9 and TRBJ1-5; 7 bases line up with TRBD1. The CDR3 has 16 residues. V lost 1 base to trimming and J lost 5 bases; unmatched junction nucleotides: 8. CDR1 SEHNR and CDR2 FQNEAQ come from the germline V gene (reference sequence). This CDR3 reads CASSLGSRGAYQPQHF. CDR3 nucleotide sequence: TGTGCCAGCAGCTTAGGGAGCAGGGGGGCATATCAGCCCCAGCATTTT.

The V and J genes are TRBV25-1 and TRBJ1-2; weak D call: TRBD1 (5 bases). The germline V and J ends were trimmed by 5 bases and 5 bases, with 18 bases remaining between them. Germline CDR1 MGHDK, CDR2 SYGVNS. The CDR3 totals 15 residues. The CDR3 here is CASSSDSSFGYGYTF. The DNA for the CDR3 is TGTGCCAGCAGTTCAGACAGCTCCTTTGGGTATGGCTACACCTTC.

V is TRBV5-6 and J is TRBJ2-5; D is undetermined. Germline V CDR1 and CDR2: SGHDT, YYEEEE. This CDR3 has 15 residues. Deletions cut 0 bases from V and 3 bases from J, with 12 bases between. CDR3 bases: TGTGCCAGCAGCTTGGCCCGCAGGCTAAAAGAGACCCAGTACTTC. Residues: CASSLARRLKETQYF.

This clone appeared a single time. The V and J genes are TRBV5-4 and TRBJ1-6; TRBD1 matches 8 bases. The CDR3 has 15 residues. Germline CDR1 SGHNT, CDR2 YYREEE (reference sequence). The V gene end was trimmed by 4 bases and the J gene end by 8 bases; junction bases not matched to a gene: 8. CDR3 sequence (DNA): TGTGCCAGCAGCAAACAACAGGGGGAGTATTCACCCCTCCACTTT. It is translated as CASSKQQGEYSPLHF.

V and J are TRBV16 and TRBJ1-1; D is undetermined. Germline CDR1 is KGHSY and CDR2 is FQNENV. The CDR3 length is 13 residues. Trimming removed 4 bases from V and 5 bases from J, with 11 bases in between. The CDR3 region has the DNA TGTGCCAGCAGCCCAGTTGCAAGTACTGAAGCTTTCTTT. It is translated as CASSPVASTEAFF.

This chain joins TRBV15 and TRBJ1-2; D unclear. The V gene's germline CDR1 is LNHNV and CDR2 YYDKDF (reference sequence). Trimming stripped 5 bases from V and 8 bases from J, with 12 bases between. This CDR3 is 12 amino acids long. CDR3 sequence reads: CATSAGQRGYTF. The CDR3 nucleotides read TGTGCCACCAGCGCGGGCCAGAGGGGCTACACCTTC.

The chain uses TRBV11-2 and TRBJ2-7; 11 bases match TRBD1. The CDR3 loop spans 15 amino acids. Trimming cost V 5 bases and J 2 bases; bases outside gene matches: 5. CDR1 is SGHAT and CDR2 is FQNNGV in the germline V gene. The CDR3 sequence is CASSHTGQGAYEQYF. The CDR3, as DNA: TGTGCCAGCAGCCATACGGGACAGGGGGCCTACGAGCAGTACTTC.

This clone was counted once. This chain links TRBV4-1 with TRBJ2-5, with D tentatively TRBD2 (6 bases). The end of the DNA aligns better with TRBJ2-7, so the J call may be wrong. The CDR3 spans 17 residues. The germline gives CDR1 MGHRA, CDR2 YSYEKL. CDR3 nucleotide sequence: TGCGCCAGCAGCCAAGATGGGCTCACCGGGACTCCCTACGAGCAGTACTTC. Its translation: CASSQDGLTGTPYEQYF.

The rearrangement links TRBV9 to TRBJ2-1; 10 bases line up with TRBD1. The CDR3 has 17 amino acids. V lost 3 bases to trimming and J lost 4 bases; unmatched junction nucleotides: 10. Germline V gene lookup returns CDR1 SGDLS and CDR2 YYNGEE. CDR3 coding DNA: TGTGCCAGCAGCGCGAACCTTGGGACAGGGGCTTACAATGAGCAGTTCTTC. It translates to CASSANLGTGAYNEQFF.

This rearrangement joins TRBV9 to TRBJ2-3; weak D call: TRBD2 (6 bases). Trimming stripped 0 bases from V and 5 bases from J, with 10 bases between. CDR3 length: 14 amino acids. Germline CDR1 and CDR2: SGDLS and YYNGEE. The CDR3 bases are TGTGCCAGCAGCGTAGAGGTAGCGGTAGATACGCAGTATTTT. Protein product: CASSVEVAVDTQYF. Full variable domain (outside the CDR3, taken from reference TRBV9 and TRBJ2-3): DSGVTQTPKHLITATGQRVTLRCSPRSGDLSVYWYQQSLDQGLQFLIQYYNGEERAKGNILERFSAQQFPDLHSELNLSSLELGDSALYFCASSVEVAVDTQYFGPGTRLTVL.

The chain joins TRBV2 to TRBJ2-1; 7 nucleotides agree with TRBD2. Germline CDR1 and CDR2: SNHLY and FYNNEI. The CDR3 has 15 amino acids. Trimming at V came to 3 bases and at J to 4 bases, leaving 6 bases not matched to a gene. The CDR3 sequence is CASSEQSGIYNEQFF. The CDR3 region has the DNA TGTGCCAGCAGTGAGCAGAGCGGGATATACAATGAGCAGTTCTTC.

V is TRBV5-6 and J is TRBJ2-7; D ambiguous. The CDR3 consists of 13 residues. Per the germline V gene, CDR1 is SGHDT and CDR2 is YYEEEE. Trimming left V 0 bases short and J 6 bases short, with 10 bases between. The CDR3 DNA follows: TGTGCCAGCAGCTTGGCCCGAGGAACCGAGCAGTACTTC. This translates into CASSLARGTEQYF.

The genes are TRBV21-1 and TRBJ1-4; the DNA was not used to check the table's D call, TRBD1. TRBV21-1 is a documented pseudogene. This CDR3 has 17 residues. The CDR3 sequence: CASSDRGPSFRNEKLFF. The CDR3 DNA is TGTGCCAGCAGCGACAGGGGGCCTTCATTCAGAAATGAAAAACTGTTTTTT.

The V and J genes are TRBV6-5 and TRBJ2-1; a weak D match, TRBD2 (6 bases). The CDR3 length is 14 residues. Germline assignment: CDR1 MNHEY and CDR2 SVGAGI. V lost 6 bases, J lost 8 bases, and 17 bases lay in between. The CDR3 DNA follows: TGTGCCAGCAGGCGGGACCCCCCCCGCCATGAGCAGTTCTTC. Amino acids: CASRRDPPRHEQFF.

The genes are TRBV6-6 and TRBJ2-3, with TRBD1 matching over 12 bases. The germline CDR1 and CDR2 sequences are MNHNY and SVGAGI (reference sequence). The CDR3 runs 16 residues. V lost 2 bases and J lost 5; bases outside the gene matches: 5. CDR3 region: CASSYLGQGALDTQYF. CDR3 nucleotides: TGTGCCAGCAGTTACCTGGGACAGGGGGCCTTAGATACGCAGTATTTT.

This clone showed up just once. The chain recombines TRBV7-2 with TRBJ2-3, with TRBD2 identical over 12 bases. CDR3 length equals 16 residues. V dropped 6 bases and J dropped 5; count of bases not matched to a gene: 9. Germline loops: CDR1 SGHTA, CDR2 FQGNSA. The CDR3 nucleotides are TGTGCCAGCAGTCCCCCTAGCGGGGGGGCGATAGATACGCAGTATTTT. Translated, it gives CASSPPSGGAIDTQYF.

V is TRBV7-9 and J is TRBJ2-2; weak D call: TRBD2 (6 bases). Deletions cut 4 bases from V and 7 bases from J, with 25 bases between. Germline values: CDR1 SEHNR, CDR2 FQNEAQ (reference sequence). The CDR3 length is 18 residues. The DNA for the CDR3 is TGTGCCAGCAGCTCCACACGCGCGGGGCAGAGCCATGGCGGGGAGCTGTTTTTT. As protein: CASSSTRAGQSHGGELFF.

The V call is TRBV5-1, the J call TRBJ2-5; possibly TRBD2 for D (5 bases). V lost 1 base, J lost 3 bases, and 7 bases lay in between. The CDR3 runs 13 residues. CDR1 is SGHRS and CDR2 is YFSETQ in the germline V gene. The CDR3 here is CASSLSGEETQYF. The CDR3 DNA is TGCGCCAGCAGCTTGAGCGGAGAAGAGACCCAGTACTTC.

The chain uses TRBV6-5 and TRBJ1-6; D is perhaps TRBD1 (6 bases). Germline-derived CDR1 and CDR2 are MNHEY and SVGAGI. The CDR3 consists of 15 residues. The V end lost 2 bases, the J end lost 5 bases, and 10 bases lay between the germline ends. In nucleotides, the CDR3 is TGTGCCAGCAGTTACCGGGGGGCTAATAATTCACCCCTCCACTTT. Translated, it gives CASSYRGANNSPLHF.

J is TRBJ2-7 and V is TRBV5-1; 8 bases line up with TRBD2. The trim removed 3 bases at V and 4 bases at J, leaving 12 bases unmatched. Germline CDR1 and CDR2: SGHRS and YFSETQ. There are 16 residues in the CDR3. For the CDR3, the DNA is TGCGCCAGCAGCTCGGGGGGGTCAGGGACGATATACGAGCAGTACTTC. It is translated as CASSSGGSGTIYEQYF.

The chain carries TRBV28 and TRBJ2-3, with 15 bases identical to TRBD2. J lost 6 bases, V lost 3 bases, and 10 bases had no gene match. The CDR3 is made up of 18 amino acids. Germline V lookup: CDR1 MDHEN, CDR2 SYDVKM. The CDR3 coding sequence is TGTGCCAGCAGTTTGTCACCGGGACTAGCGGGAGGTACGGATACGCAGTATTTT. Translation: CASSLSPGLAGGTDTQYF.

The V gene is TRBV5-1, the J gene TRBJ1-5, with 9 bases matching TRBD1. This CDR3 is built from 16 residues. The V gene end was trimmed by 0 bases and the J gene end by 4 bases; junction bases not matched to a gene: 5. Germline V CDR1 and CDR2: SGHRS, YFSETQ. This CDR3 is CASSLGQGVGNQPQHF. The CDR3 DNA sequence: TGCGCCAGCAGCTTGGGACAGGGGGTTGGGAATCAGCCCCAGCATTTT. The whole variable domain, filled in from reference TRBV5-1 and TRBJ1-5, reads KAGVTQTPRYLIKTRGQQVTLSCSPISGHRSVSWYQQTPGQGLQFLFEYFSETQRNKGNFPGRFSGRQFSNSRSEMNVSTLELGDSALYLCASSLGQGVGNQPQHFGDGTRLSIL.

Only one count was recorded for this clone. The chain employs TRBV7-2 and TRBJ2-1; 8 bases are shared with TRBD2. There are 14 residues in the CDR3. CDR1 SGHTA and CDR2 FQGNSA come from the germline V gene. Unmatched junction bases numbered 4, after V lost 2 bases and J lost 7 bases. CDR3 nucleotides: TGTGCCAGCAGCTTATTGGCTAGCGGGAATGAGCAGTTCTTC. This translates into CASSLLASGNEQFF.

Comment on this clone: Other DNA sequences of this sample code for an identical CDR3. The chain combines TRBV5-1 with TRBJ1-1; D possibly corresponds to TRBD1 (5 bases). The CDR3 has 14 amino acids. V lost 5 bases and J lost 0, with 11 bases in between. Germline V gives CDR1 SGHRS, CDR2 YFSETQ. CDR3 residues: CASSSDSMNTEAFF. The CDR3 DNA is TGCGCCAGCAGTTCCGACAGCATGAACACTGAAGCTTTCTTT.

The chain uses TRBV2 and TRBJ2-5; TRBD1 aligns across 8 bases. The CDR3 contains 15 residues. The V and J ends lost 6 bases and 2 bases, in that order; junction bases with no gene match: 8. Per germline, CDR1 SNHLY and CDR2 FYNNEI. The CDR3 DNA reads as TGTGCCAGCAGCGGACAGGGAGGTCTTCAAGAGACCCAGTACTTC. It yields the protein CASSGQGGLQETQYF.